This T cell receptor (beta chain) was identified during a study of graft-versus-host responses after intestinal transplantation. About the study: Tacrolimus and steroids were given for two to three years to all recipients after anti-thymocyte globulin induction. Study results and limitations: Some patients had graft-donor T cell macrochimerism, and their allografts showed high graft-versus-host to host-versus-graft clonal ratios. Detected in recipient marrow were GvH clones, some of which were first observed in ileum or blood.

CDR3 size: 16 residues. Unmatched junction bases numbered 11, after V lost 0 bases and J lost 4 bases. Looked up from germline, CDR1 is GTSNPN and CDR2 is SVGIG (reference sequence). Sequencing used immunoSEQ multiplex PCR; TCRdb keeps in-frame clones, though not all of them. The sample consists of tens of thousands of clones, 90% of them appearing once. As for this clone: The antigen is undetermined.

The sample consisted of unstimulated CD8+ T cells sorted from spleen or lymph node cells, taken before transplant. V usage is TRBV30 and J usage is TRBJ2-5; 7 nucleotides match TRBD1. This sequence was found in a human donor who was the organ donor for an intestinal transplant. The CDR3 region is CAWSVPLGQVGETQYF. The CDR3 bases are TGTGCCTGGAGTGTACCCCTCGGACAGGTAGGAGAGACCCAGTACTTC.